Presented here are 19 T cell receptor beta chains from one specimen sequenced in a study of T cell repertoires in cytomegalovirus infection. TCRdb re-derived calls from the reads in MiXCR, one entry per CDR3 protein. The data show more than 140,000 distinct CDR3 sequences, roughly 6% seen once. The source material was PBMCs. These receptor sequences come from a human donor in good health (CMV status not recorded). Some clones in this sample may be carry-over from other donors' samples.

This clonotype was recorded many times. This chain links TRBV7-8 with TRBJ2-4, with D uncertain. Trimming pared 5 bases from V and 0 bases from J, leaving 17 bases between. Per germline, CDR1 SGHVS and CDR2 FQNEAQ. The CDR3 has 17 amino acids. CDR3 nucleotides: TGTGCCAGCAGCCGAAGAGGCTCAGCTCTAGCCAAAAACATTCAGTACTTC. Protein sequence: CASSRRGSALAKNIQYF. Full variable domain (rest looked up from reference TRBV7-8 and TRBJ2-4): GAGVSQSPRYKVAKRGQDVALRCDPISGHVSLFWYQQALGQGPEFLTYFQNEAQLDKSGLPSDRFFAERPEGSVSTLKIQRTQQEDSAVYLCASSRRGSALAKNIQYFGAGTRLSVL.

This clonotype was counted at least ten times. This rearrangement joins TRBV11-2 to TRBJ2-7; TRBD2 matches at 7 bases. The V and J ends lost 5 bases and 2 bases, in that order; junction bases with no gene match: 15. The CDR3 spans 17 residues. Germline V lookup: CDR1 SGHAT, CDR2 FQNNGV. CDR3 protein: CASSHRIRRGRAYEQYF. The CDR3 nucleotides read TGTGCCAGCAGCCATAGGATCCGGCGGGGGAGAGCCTACGAGCAGTACTTC.

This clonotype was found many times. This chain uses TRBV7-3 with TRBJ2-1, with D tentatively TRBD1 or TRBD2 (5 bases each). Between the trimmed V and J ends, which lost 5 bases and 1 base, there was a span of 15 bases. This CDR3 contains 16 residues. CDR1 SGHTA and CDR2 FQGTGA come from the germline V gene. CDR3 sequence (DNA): TGTGCCAGCAGCACCGCGACTGGGGGATCCTACAATGAGCAGTTCTTC. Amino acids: CASSTATGGSYNEQFF.

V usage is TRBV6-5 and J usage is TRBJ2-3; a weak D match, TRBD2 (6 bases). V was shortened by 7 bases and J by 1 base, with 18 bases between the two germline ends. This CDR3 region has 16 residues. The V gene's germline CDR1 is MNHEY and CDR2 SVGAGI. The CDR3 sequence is CASTSLGGRGTDTQYF. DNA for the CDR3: TGTGCCAGCACCTCTTTGGGGGGTCGCGGCACAGATACGCAGTATTTT.

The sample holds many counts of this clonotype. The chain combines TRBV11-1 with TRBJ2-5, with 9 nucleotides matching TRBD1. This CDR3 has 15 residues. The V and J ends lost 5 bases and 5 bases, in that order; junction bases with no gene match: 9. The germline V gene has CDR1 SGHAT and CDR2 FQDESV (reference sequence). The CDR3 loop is CASSRTDRGGETQYF. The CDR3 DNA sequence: TGTGCCAGCAGCCGAACGGACAGGGGCGGGGAGACCCAGTACTTC.

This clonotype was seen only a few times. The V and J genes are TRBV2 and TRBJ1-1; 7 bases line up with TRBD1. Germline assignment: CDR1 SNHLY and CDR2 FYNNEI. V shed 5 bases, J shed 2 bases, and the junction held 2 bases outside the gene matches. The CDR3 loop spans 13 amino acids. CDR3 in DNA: TGTGCCAGCAGTAACAGGGGAAACACTGAAGCTTTCTTT. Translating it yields CASSNRGNTEAFF.

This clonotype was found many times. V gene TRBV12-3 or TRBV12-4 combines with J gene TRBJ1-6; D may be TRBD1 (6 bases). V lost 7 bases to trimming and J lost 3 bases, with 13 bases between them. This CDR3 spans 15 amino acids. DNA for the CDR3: TGTGCCAGCACCCTAGACAGGAGCTATAATTCACCCCTCCACTTT. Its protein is CASTLDRSYNSPLHF.

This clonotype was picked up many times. In DNA, the CDR3 is TGTGCCAGCAGCTCCGGGGGGCCAGGGGATCATGAGCAGTTCTTC. Protein sequence: CASSSGGPGDHEQFF. This chain joins TRBV7-8 and TRBJ2-1; maybe TRBD2 (7 bases). Trimming left V 4 bases short and J 8 bases short, with 18 bases between. In germline, CDR1 is SGHVS, CDR2 FQNEAQ. The CDR3 is 15 residues long.

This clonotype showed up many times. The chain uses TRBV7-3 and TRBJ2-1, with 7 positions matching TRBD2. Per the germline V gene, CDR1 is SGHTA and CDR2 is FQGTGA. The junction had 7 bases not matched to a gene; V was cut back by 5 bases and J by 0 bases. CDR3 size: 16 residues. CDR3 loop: CASSPRGDHSYNEQFF. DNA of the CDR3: TGTGCCAGCAGCCCCCGGGGGGATCACTCCTACAATGAGCAGTTCTTC.

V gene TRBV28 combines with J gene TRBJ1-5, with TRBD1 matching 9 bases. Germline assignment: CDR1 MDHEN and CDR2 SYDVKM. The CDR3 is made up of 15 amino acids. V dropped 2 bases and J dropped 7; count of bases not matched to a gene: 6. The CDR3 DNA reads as TGTGCCAGCAGTTTAGGACAGGGGTTCAGACAGCCCCAGCATTTT. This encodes CASSLGQGFRQPQHF.

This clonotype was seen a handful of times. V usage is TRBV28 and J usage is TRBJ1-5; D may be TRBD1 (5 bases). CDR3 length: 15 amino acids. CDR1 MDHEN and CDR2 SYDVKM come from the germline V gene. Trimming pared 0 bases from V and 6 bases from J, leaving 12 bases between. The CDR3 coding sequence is TGTGCCAGCAGTTTATGGGGCCAGGGAGGTCAGCCCCAGCATTTT. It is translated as CASSLWGQGGQPQHF.

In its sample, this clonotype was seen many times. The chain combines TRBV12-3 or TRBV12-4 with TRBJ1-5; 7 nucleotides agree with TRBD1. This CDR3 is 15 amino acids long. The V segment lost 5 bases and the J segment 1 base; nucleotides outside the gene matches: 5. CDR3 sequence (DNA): TGTGCCAGCAGTCTTACAGGGGTAAGCAATCAGCCCCAGCATTTT. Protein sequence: CASSLTGVSNQPQHF.

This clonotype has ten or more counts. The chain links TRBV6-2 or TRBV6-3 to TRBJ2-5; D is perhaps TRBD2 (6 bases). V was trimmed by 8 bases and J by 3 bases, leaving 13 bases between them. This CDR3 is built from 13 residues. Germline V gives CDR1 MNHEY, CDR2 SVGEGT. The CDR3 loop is CASREPGEETQYF. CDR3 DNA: TGTGCCAGCCGAGAACCGGGGGAAGAGACCCAGTACTTC.

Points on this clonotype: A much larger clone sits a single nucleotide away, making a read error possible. The CDR3 DNA is TGCAGCGTTGGGATAGGGGTTCTGAACACTGAAGCTTTCTTT. It is translated as CSVGIGVLNTEAFF. The chain joins TRBV29-1 to TRBJ1-1; tentatively, D is TRBD1 (5 bases). The germline V gene encodes CDR1 SQVTM and CDR2 ANQGSEA. This CDR3 comprises 14 residues. Trimming took off 4 bases at V and 0 bases at J, with 12 bases between the two ends.

For the CDR3, the DNA is TGTGCCAGCAGTTTAGTGGGGGCAGTCAATCAGCCCCAGCATTTT. Protein: CASSLVGAVNQPQHF. The gene calls are TRBV28 and TRBJ1-5; a weak D match, TRBD1 (6 bases). Germline V gene lookup returns CDR1 MDHEN and CDR2 SYDVKM. The CDR3 runs 15 residues. V lost 2 bases and J lost 3, with 11 bases in between.

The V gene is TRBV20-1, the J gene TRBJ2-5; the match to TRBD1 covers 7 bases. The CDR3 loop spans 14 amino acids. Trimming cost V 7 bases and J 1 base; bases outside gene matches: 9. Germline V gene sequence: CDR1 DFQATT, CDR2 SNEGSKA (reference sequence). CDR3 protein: CSVTIRGTQETQYF. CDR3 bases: TGCAGTGTAACTATCAGGGGGACCCAAGAGACCCAGTACTTC.

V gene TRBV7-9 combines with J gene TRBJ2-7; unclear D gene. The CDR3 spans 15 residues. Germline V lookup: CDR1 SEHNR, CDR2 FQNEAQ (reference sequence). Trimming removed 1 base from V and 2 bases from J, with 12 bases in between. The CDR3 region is CASSLGGPAPYEQYF. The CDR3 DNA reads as TGTGCCAGCAGCTTAGGGGGTCCTGCCCCCTACGAGCAGTACTTC.

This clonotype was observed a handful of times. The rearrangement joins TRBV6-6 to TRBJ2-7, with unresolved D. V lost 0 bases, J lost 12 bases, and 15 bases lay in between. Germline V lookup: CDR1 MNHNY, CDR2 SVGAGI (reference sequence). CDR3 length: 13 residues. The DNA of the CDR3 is TGTGCCAGCAGTTACTCGGAGAACCAAAGGCCGTACTTC. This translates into CASSYSENQRPYF.

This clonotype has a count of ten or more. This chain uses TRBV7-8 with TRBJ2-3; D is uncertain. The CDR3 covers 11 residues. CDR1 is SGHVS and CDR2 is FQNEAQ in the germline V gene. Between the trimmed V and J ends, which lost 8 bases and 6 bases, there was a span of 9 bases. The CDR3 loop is CASRMGDTQYF. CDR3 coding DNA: TGTGCCAGCCGCATGGGGGATACGCAGTATTTT.